This entry concerns a single TCR beta chain. Its target is unknown. The sample belongs to a study of graft-versus-host responses after intestinal transplantation. Study background: Once they had received anti-thymocyte globulin induction, all recipients took tacrolimus and steroids for approximately three years.

V lost 1 base and J lost 4, with 8 bases in between. Germline V gene data show CDR1 as MNHNS and CDR2 as SASEGT. The CDR3 consists of 14 residues. The protocol was immunoSEQ multiplex PCR, while the TCRdb copy is restricted to in-frame clones and leaves out a portion. The table shows 30,000 to 45,000 clones, with 93% occurring only once. The TCR originated in a human donor who was the organ donor for an intestinal transplant. Here the sequenced sample was unstimulated CD8+ T cells sorted from spleen or lymph node cells, taken before transplant. J is TRBJ2-1 and V is TRBV6-1; TRBD2 might be the D (5 bases). This CDR3 is CASSEGREYNEQFF. The CDR3 bases are TGTGCCAGCAGTGAAGGACGGGAATACAATGAGCAGTTCTTC.